This T cell receptor (beta chain) was recorded in a study of blood T cells in healthy people across ages. Findings and limits, study-wide: A greater number of naive CD4+ cells and higher diversity distinguished long-lived donors from aged donors. Roughly linear age-related decline in beta diversity appeared, significant by age roughly 40.

For the second PCR, which ran for roughly 7 to 11 cycles, a sample-barcoded 5' primer and a J-beta primer mix were used. Each CDR3 protein is one row after TCRdb ran MiXCR on the 5' RACE reads. The repertoire consists of some 750,000 distinct CDR3 sequences, with 22% occurring once and the leading ten covering around 22%. This clonotype was found a few times. Antigen: not known. Donors were systemically healthy Caucasian individuals from Russia aged about 6 to 90 years. Per-sample PBMC isolation yielded at least 7 million cells. This CDR3 is 12 amino acids long. CDR1 is SQVTM and CDR2 is ANQGSEA in the germline V gene. V was pared by 3 bases and J by 7 bases, with 12 bases between.

This chain links TRBV29-1 with TRBJ2-5; D assignment may be TRBD1 or TRBD2 (5 bases each). The sample consisted of blood. This sequence was found in a man aged 65 to 85 in good health. CDR3 protein: CSVDQGSVTQYF. The CDR3 nucleotides are TGCAGCGTTGATCAGGGTAGCGTGACCCAGTACTTC.